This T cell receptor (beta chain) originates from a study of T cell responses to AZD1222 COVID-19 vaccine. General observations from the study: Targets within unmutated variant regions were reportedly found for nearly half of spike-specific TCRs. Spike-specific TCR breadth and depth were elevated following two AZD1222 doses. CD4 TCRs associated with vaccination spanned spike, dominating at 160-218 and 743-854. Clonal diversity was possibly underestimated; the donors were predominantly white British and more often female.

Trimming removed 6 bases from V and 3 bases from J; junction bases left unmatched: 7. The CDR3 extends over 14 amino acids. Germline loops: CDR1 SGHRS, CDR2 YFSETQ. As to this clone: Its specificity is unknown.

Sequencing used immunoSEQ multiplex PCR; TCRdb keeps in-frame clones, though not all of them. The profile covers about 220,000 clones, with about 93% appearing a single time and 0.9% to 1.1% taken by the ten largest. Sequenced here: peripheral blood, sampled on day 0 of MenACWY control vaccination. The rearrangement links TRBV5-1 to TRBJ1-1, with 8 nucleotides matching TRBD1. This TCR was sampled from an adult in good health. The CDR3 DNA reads TGCGCCAGCACCACGACAGGGGTCGACACTGAAGCTTTCTTT. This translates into CASTTTGVDTEAFF. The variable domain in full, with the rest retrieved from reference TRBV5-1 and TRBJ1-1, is KAGVTQTPRYLIKTRGQQVTLSCSPISGHRSVSWYQQTPGQGLQFLFEYFSETQRNKGNFPGRFSGRQFSNSRSEMNVSTLELGDSALYLCASTTTGVDTEAFFGQGTRLTVV.